The present TCR beta chain was sequenced within a study of shared clonotypes between healthy human individuals. Naive CD8 cells comprised CD45RO-negative, CCR7-positively selected cells, excluding terminally differentiated effector memory CD45RA+ cells. The V gene's germline CDR1 is KGHSH and CDR2 LQKENI. V trimming: 6 bases; J trimming: 5 bases; junction bases outside the gene matches: 12. There are 15 residues in the CDR3. The assay was immunoSEQ multiplex PCR, and TCRdb's table has in-frame clones only and misses some. The sample carries about 2 million clones, approximately 94% recorded once. The table lists this clone with a count of one. Its antigen remains unidentified. Findings and limits, study-wide: Larger estimated richness was generally seen in naive subsets than in memory subsets. Depth of sequencing was expected to influence donor clonotype sharing.

Sequencing was performed on naive CD8+ T cells sorted from blood. This clonotype originated in a man younger than 35 in good health. The chain couples TRBV18 to TRBJ2-5, with 7 bases lining up with TRBD2. CDR3 coding DNA: TGTGCCAGCTCGGAGCGGGAAAGCGGTTGGGAGACCCAGTACTTC. Residues: CASSERESGWETQYF.